This T cell receptor (beta chain) appears in the sequencing data of a study of blood T cell repertoires in COVID-19. Sequenced by immunoSEQ multiplex PCR; TCRdb stores in-frame clones only, minus some. The repertoire includes 100,000 to 150,000 clones, roughly 90% of them detected once, and more than 2% sits in the top ten. The CDR3 extends over 15 amino acids. Per germline, CDR1 SNHLY and CDR2 FYNNEI. V lost 6 bases and J lost 5; bases outside the gene matches: 12. Sequencing was done on a sample of peripheral blood. V gene TRBV2 combines with J gene TRBJ2-5, with TRBD2 identical over 7 bases. This clonotype originated in a man between 65 and 80 years old with active COVID-19. The CDR3 protein is CASSPAGLKGETQYF. The CDR3 coding sequence is TGTGCCAGCAGCCCAGCGGGGCTCAAAGGGGAGACCCAGTACTTC.